The sequence of this TCR beta chain was determined in a study of T cells after yellow fever vaccination. Study-level background: SMART-Seq v4 Ultra Low Input served to prepare low-cell-number fractions.

Study-wide results and limits: The secondary response was weaker but peaked faster, day 5 versus 15. Clonotypes shared by both compartments, CD4 and CD8, made up a small share.

Germline lookup yields CDR1 SNHLY and CDR2 FYNNEI. There are 18 residues in the CDR3. V shed 2 bases and J 5 bases; nucleotides not matched to a gene: 15. Conversion of TCR transcripts into cDNA relied on 5'RACE template switching, which added a universal primer site and UMIs. TCRdb re-called the 5' RACE reads through MiXCR, storing one row per CDR3 protein. In the table there are approximately 250,000 distinct CDR3 sequences, approximately 6.8% of which are singletons. Points on this clonotype: The antigen remains undetermined.

The receptor was isolated from a man aged 30-40 years who received the YFV17D yellow fever vaccine. The sequencing used CD4+ T cells sorted from PBMCs, collected on the day of the yellow fever booster vaccination. The chain employs TRBV2 and TRBJ2-5; TRBD2 matches at 9 bases. The CDR3 DNA is TGTGCCAGCAGTGAACAGTTAGCGGGAGCTAGTGGCCACGAGACCCAGTACTTC. Protein product: CASSEQLAGASGHETQYF.